The rows below give T cell receptor beta chains drawn from one sample of a study of cytomegalovirus exposure and HLA in healthy donors. The method was immunoSEQ multiplex PCR; TCRdb's version includes in-frame clones alone and lacks a portion of them. The sample includes 110,000 to 150,000 clones, 80% of them seen just once. The specimen sequenced was PBMCs. These receptors were taken from a man in his forties in good health and CMV-seronegative. Both conserved end residues are part of each CDR3. A D gene is named only where the DNA matches it firmly. Expanded clones are given a class, and other clones once, few, many or no size at all.

clone_size: -
v_call: TRBV6-6
d_call: -
j_call: TRBJ1-4
cdr3_aa: CASTPRGLKGEKLFF
cdr3_nt: TGTGCCAGCACACCCCGGGGACTTAAAGGGGAAAAACTGTTTTTT

clone_size: -
v_call: TRBV14
d_call: -
j_call: TRBJ2-3
cdr3_aa: CASSQDPLSTDTQYF
cdr3_nt: TGTGCCAGCAGCCAAGATCCCCTCAGCACAGATACGCAGTATTTT

clone_size: -
v_call: TRBV6-5
d_call: TRBD1
j_call: TRBJ2-2
cdr3_aa: CASSRDRDTGELFF
cdr3_nt: TGTGCCAGCAGTCGGGACAGGGACACCGGGGAGCTGTTTTTT

clone_size: once
v_call: TRBV30
d_call: -
j_call: TRBJ2-1
cdr3_aa: CAWSLRGLSSYNEQFF
cdr3_nt: TGTGCCTGGAGCCTAAGGGGACTTAGCTCCTACAATGAGCAGTTCTTC

clone_size: -
v_call: TRBV19
d_call: TRBD2
j_call: TRBJ2-1
cdr3_aa: CASSTVAGGRNEQFF
cdr3_nt: TGTGCCAGTAGTACGGTAGCGGGGGGGAGGAATGAGCAGTTCTTC

clone_size: once
v_call: TRBV6-5
d_call: -
j_call: TRBJ1-1
cdr3_aa: CASSLTVNTEAFF
cdr3_nt: TGTGCCAGCAGTTTAACAGTGAACACTGAAGCTTTCTTT

clone_size: -
v_call: TRBV6-1
d_call: TRBD1
j_call: TRBJ2-5
cdr3_aa: CASSGGQRGETQYF
cdr3_nt: TGTGCCAGCAGTGGGGGACAGAGAGGAGAGACCCAGTACTTC

clone_size: few
v_call: TRBV10-3
d_call: -
j_call: TRBJ2-7
cdr3_aa: CAISESQGIYEQYF
cdr3_nt: TGTGCCATCAGTGAGTCGCAGGGGATTTACGAGCAGTACTTC

clone_size: -
v_call: TRBV6-5
d_call: -
j_call: TRBJ2-2
cdr3_aa: CASRGLSGELFF
cdr3_nt: TGTGCCAGCAGGGGACTGTCCGGGGAGCTGTTTTTT

clone_size: -
v_call: TRBV7-2
d_call: -
j_call: TRBJ2-7
cdr3_aa: CASSLEGFEQYF
cdr3_nt: TGTGCCAGCAGCTTAGAGGGGTTTGAGCAGTACTTC

clone_size: -
v_call: TRBV5-1
d_call: TRBD2
j_call: TRBJ2-5
cdr3_aa: CASSLLGGTQETQYF
cdr3_nt: TGCGCCAGCAGCTTGCTGGGGGGGACCCAAGAGACCCAGTACTTC

clone_size: -
v_call: TRBV9
d_call: -
j_call: TRBJ2-3
cdr3_aa: CASSLESPNTQYF
cdr3_nt: TGTGCCAGCAGTTTAGAAAGTCCGAATACGCAGTATTTT

clone_size: -
v_call: TRBV19
d_call: -
j_call: TRBJ2-3
cdr3_aa: CASSMTQGITDTQYF
cdr3_nt: TGTGCCAGTAGTATGACCCAGGGGATCACAGATACGCAGTATTTT

clone_size: few
v_call: TRBV6-4
d_call: -
j_call: TRBJ2-2
cdr3_aa: CASSDRRTGELFF
cdr3_nt: TGTGCCAGCAGTGATCGGCGGACCGGGGAGCTGTTTTTT

clone_size: -
v_call: TRBV28
d_call: -
j_call: TRBJ1-1
cdr3_aa: CASSLRGVVNTEAFF
cdr3_nt: TGTGCCAGCAGTTTACGGGGGGTGGTGAACACTGAAGCTTTCTTT

clone_size: -
v_call: TRBV30
d_call: TRBD2
j_call: TRBJ2-7
cdr3_aa: CAWSVNSGGYEQYF
cdr3_nt: TGTGCCTGGAGTGTAAATAGCGGGGGCTACGAGCAGTACTTC

clone_size: once
v_call: TRBV10-2
d_call: TRBD1
j_call: TRBJ2-2
cdr3_aa: CASTQTGVHTGELFF
cdr3_nt: TGCGCCAGCACACAAACAGGGGTCCACACCGGGGAGCTGTTTTTT

clone_size: -
v_call: TRBV7-9
d_call: -
j_call: TRBJ2-1
cdr3_aa: CAGKERATAEQFF
cdr3_nt: TGTGCCGGAAAGGAGCGGGCCACCGCGGAGCAGTTCTTC

clone_size: -
v_call: TRBV29-1
d_call: TRBD1
j_call: TRBJ2-7
cdr3_aa: CSVEVGQDYEQYF
cdr3_nt: TGCAGCGTTGAAGTGGGACAGGACTACGAGCAGTACTTC

clone_size: -
v_call: TRBV28
d_call: TRBD2
j_call: TRBJ2-7
cdr3_aa: CASKPPAGGKGEQYF
cdr3_nt: TGTGCCAGCAAGCCACCGGCGGGGGGGAAGGGAGAGCAGTACTTC

clone_size: -
v_call: TRBV6-5
d_call: -
j_call: TRBJ1-3
cdr3_aa: CASSLGGSGNTIYF
cdr3_nt: TGTGCCAGCAGCCTAGGAGGCTCTGGAAACACCATATATTTT

clone_size: -
v_call: TRBV5-6
d_call: TRBD2
j_call: TRBJ2-7
cdr3_aa: CASSSRLAGAHLYEQYF
cdr3_nt: TGTGCCAGCAGCTCCCGACTAGCGGGGGCCCATCTCTACGAGCAGTACTTC

clone_size: -
v_call: TRBV9
d_call: TRBD1
j_call: TRBJ1-2
cdr3_aa: CASSVDRGGGYTF
cdr3_nt: TGTGCCAGCAGCGTAGACAGGGGGGGCGGCTACACCTTC

clone_size: -
v_call: TRBV5-1
d_call: -
j_call: TRBJ2-2
cdr3_aa: CASSFVRFTGELFF
cdr3_nt: TGCGCCAGCAGCTTTGTCAGATTCACCGGGGAGCTGTTTTTT

clone_size: -
v_call: TRBV7-9
d_call: TRBD1
j_call: TRBJ1-2
cdr3_aa: CASSLMGGQTNYGYTF
cdr3_nt: TGTGCCAGCAGCTTAATGGGGGGACAGACTAACTATGGCTACACCTTC

clone_size: -
v_call: TRBV5-3
d_call: -
j_call: TRBJ2-7
cdr3_aa: CARSFPGPGECEQYF
cdr3_nt: TGTGCCAGAAGCTTTCCGGGACCAGGGGAGTGCGAGCAGTACTTC

clone_size: few
v_call: TRBV10-2
d_call: TRBD2
j_call: TRBJ2-7
cdr3_aa: CASSDDRTSDSYEQYF
cdr3_nt: TGCGCCAGCAGTGACGATAGGACTAGCGACTCCTACGAGCAGTACTTC

clone_size: -
v_call: TRBV7-2
d_call: -
j_call: TRBJ2-7
cdr3_aa: CASSLMGQIISYEQYF
cdr3_nt: TGTGCCAGCAGCTTAATGGGACAAATTATCTCCTACGAGCAGTACTTC

clone_size: -
v_call: TRBV10-1
d_call: TRBD1
j_call: TRBJ1-1
cdr3_aa: CASSLSTGGPNTEAFF
cdr3_nt: TGCGCCAGCAGCTTGTCGACAGGGGGACCGAACACTGAAGCTTTCTTT

clone_size: few
v_call: TRBV7-9
d_call: -
j_call: TRBJ1-5
cdr3_aa: CASSSYRDEQPQHF
cdr3_nt: TGTGCCAGCAGCTCATACAGGGATGAGCAGCCCCAGCATTTT

clone_size: once
v_call: TRBV9
d_call: TRBD2
j_call: TRBJ2-5
cdr3_aa: CASRRGGTEEGTQYF
cdr3_nt: TGTGCCAGCAGACGGGGGGGAACTGAGGAGGGGACCCAGTACTTC

clone_size: -
v_call: TRBV18
d_call: -
j_call: TRBJ2-3
cdr3_aa: CASSPGDTDTQYF
cdr3_nt: TGTGCCAGCTCACCCGGGGACACAGATACGCAGTATTTT

clone_size: -
v_call: TRBV4-3
d_call: -
j_call: TRBJ1-4
cdr3_aa: CASSQVVKGGEKLFF
cdr3_nt: TGCGCCAGCAGCCAAGTCGTGAAGGGAGGGGAAAAACTGTTTTTT

clone_size: -
v_call: TRBV9
d_call: -
j_call: TRBJ1-2
cdr3_aa: CASSVTLSGLAYGYTF
cdr3_nt: TGTGCCAGCAGCGTAACCTTGAGTGGGCTCGCCTATGGCTACACCTTC

clone_size: -
v_call: TRBV18
d_call: TRBD2
j_call: TRBJ2-3
cdr3_aa: CASSPRTSGTDTQYF
cdr3_nt: TGTGCCAGCTCACCGAGGACTAGCGGCACAGATACGCAGTATTTT

clone_size: once
v_call: TRBV2
d_call: -
j_call: TRBJ2-7
cdr3_aa: CASSSGLPDPYEQYF
cdr3_nt: TGTGCCAGCAGCTCCGGACTCCCGGACCCCTACGAGCAGTACTTC

clone_size: -
v_call: TRBV6-1
d_call: -
j_call: TRBJ1-5
cdr3_aa: CASSEGYSNQPQHF
cdr3_nt: TGTGCCAGCAGTGAAGGTTATAGCAATCAGCCCCAGCATTTT

clone_size: -
v_call: TRBV6-1
d_call: -
j_call: TRBJ2-7
cdr3_aa: CASSLGGSYEQYF
cdr3_nt: TGTGCCAGCAGTCTCGGAGGCTCCTACGAGCAGTACTTC

clone_size: -
v_call: TRBV6-1
d_call: TRBD1
j_call: TRBJ2-2
cdr3_aa: CASSEEPGQWGTGELFF
cdr3_nt: TGTGCCAGCAGTGAAGAACCGGGACAGTGGGGGACCGGGGAGCTGTTTTTT

clone_size: -
v_call: TRBV29-1
d_call: TRBD1
j_call: TRBJ1-2
cdr3_aa: CSVEDNRGLSGYTF
cdr3_nt: TGCAGCGTTGAAGATAACAGGGGGCTCTCAGGCTACACCTTC

clone_size: -
v_call: TRBV15
d_call: -
j_call: TRBJ1-2
cdr3_aa: CATSRDYAKRDGYTF
cdr3_nt: TGTGCCACCAGCAGAGATTACGCAAAGCGGGATGGCTACACCTTC

clone_size: -
v_call: TRBV27
d_call: -
j_call: TRBJ1-1
cdr3_aa: CASSPLTDGVEAFF
cdr3_nt: TGTGCCAGCAGCCCCCTTACTGACGGAGTTGAAGCTTTCTTT

clone_size: -
v_call: TRBV6-5
d_call: TRBD2
j_call: TRBJ2-1
cdr3_aa: CASSYRTSGGDNEQFF
cdr3_nt: TGTGCCAGCAGTTACAGGACTAGCGGGGGAGATAATGAGCAGTTCTTC

clone_size: -
v_call: TRBV7-9
d_call: TRBD1
j_call: TRBJ1-2
cdr3_aa: CASSASQGTGGYTF
cdr3_nt: TGTGCCAGCAGCGCCTCACAGGGGACGGGGGGCTACACCTTC

clone_size: -
v_call: TRBV4-1
d_call: TRBD2
j_call: TRBJ2-1
cdr3_aa: CASSQDRAGGQVEQFF
cdr3_nt: TGCGCCAGCAGCCAAGATCGAGCGGGGGGGCAGGTTGAGCAGTTCTTC

clone_size: -
v_call: TRBV5-4
d_call: -
j_call: TRBJ2-2
cdr3_aa: CASSLPGGNTGELFF
cdr3_nt: TGTGCCAGCAGCTTACCCGGGGGGAACACCGGGGAGCTGTTTTTT

clone_size: -
v_call: TRBV5-1
d_call: -
j_call: TRBJ2-5
cdr3_aa: CASSSQGGPGGETQYF
cdr3_nt: TGCGCCAGCAGCTCCCAGGGCGGGCCCGGGGGAGAGACCCAGTACTTC

clone_size: -
v_call: TRBV19
d_call: -
j_call: TRBJ2-3
cdr3_aa: CASSIAFRTVSTDTQYF
cdr3_nt: TGTGCCAGTAGTATAGCGTTCCGGACAGTGAGCACAGATACGCAGTATTTT

clone_size: -
v_call: TRBV15
d_call: TRBD1
j_call: TRBJ1-4
cdr3_aa: CATSEPGQGDEKLFF
cdr3_nt: TGTGCCACCAGCGAACCGGGACAGGGGGATGAAAAACTGTTTTTT

clone_size: -
v_call: TRBV5-1
d_call: -
j_call: TRBJ2-1
cdr3_aa: CASSLELANEQFF
cdr3_nt: TGCGCCAGCAGCTTGGAATTAGCCAATGAGCAGTTCTTC

clone_size: -
v_call: TRBV29-1
d_call: -
j_call: TRBJ2-3
cdr3_aa: CSVERRGTDTQYF
cdr3_nt: TGCAGCGTTGAGAGGAGGGGCACAGATACGCAGTATTTT

clone_size: -
v_call: TRBV6-6
d_call: -
j_call: TRBJ2-2
cdr3_aa: CASRRDSANTGELFF
cdr3_nt: TGTGCCAGCAGGCGCGACAGCGCGAACACCGGGGAGCTGTTTTTT

clone_size: -
v_call: TRBV18
d_call: TRBD1
j_call: TRBJ2-7
cdr3_aa: CASSRPGQEYEQYF
cdr3_nt: TGTGCCAGCTCACGTCCGGGACAGGAATACGAGCAGTACTTC

clone_size: -
v_call: TRBV28
d_call: -
j_call: TRBJ2-3
cdr3_aa: CASSDTGYTQYF
cdr3_nt: TGTGCCAGCAGTGACACAGGGTATACGCAGTATTTT

clone_size: -
v_call: TRBV29-1
d_call: TRBD2
j_call: TRBJ2-1
cdr3_aa: CSVDLRGLGRGTEQFF
cdr3_nt: TGCAGCGTTGATTTGCGAGGGCTCGGGCGGGGGACTGAGCAGTTCTTC